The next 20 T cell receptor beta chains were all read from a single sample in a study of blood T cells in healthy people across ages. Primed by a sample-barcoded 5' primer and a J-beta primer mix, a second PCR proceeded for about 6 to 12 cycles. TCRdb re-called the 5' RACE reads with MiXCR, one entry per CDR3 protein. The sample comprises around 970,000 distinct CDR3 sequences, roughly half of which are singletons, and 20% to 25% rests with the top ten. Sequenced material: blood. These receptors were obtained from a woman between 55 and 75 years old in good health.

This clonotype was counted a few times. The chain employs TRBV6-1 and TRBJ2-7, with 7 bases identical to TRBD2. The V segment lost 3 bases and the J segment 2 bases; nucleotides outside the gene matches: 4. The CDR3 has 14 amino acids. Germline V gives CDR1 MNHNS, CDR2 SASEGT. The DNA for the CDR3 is TGTGCCAGCAGTGACGAGGCGGGGGCCTACGAGCAGTACTTC. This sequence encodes CASSDEAGAYEQYF.

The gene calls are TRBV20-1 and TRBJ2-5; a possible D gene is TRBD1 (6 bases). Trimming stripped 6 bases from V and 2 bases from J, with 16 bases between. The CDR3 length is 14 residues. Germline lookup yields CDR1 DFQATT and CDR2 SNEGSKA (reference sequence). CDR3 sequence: CSAPKLGTQETQYF. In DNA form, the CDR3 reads TGCAGTGCGCCGAAACTAGGGACACAAGAGACCCAGTACTTC.

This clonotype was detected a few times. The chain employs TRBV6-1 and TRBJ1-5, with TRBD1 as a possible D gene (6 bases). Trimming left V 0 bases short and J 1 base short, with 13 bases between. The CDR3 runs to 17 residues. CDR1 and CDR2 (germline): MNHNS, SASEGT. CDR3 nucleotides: TGTGCCAGCAGTGAAGCGAAGGGGGGTTCGAGCAATCAGCCCCAGCATTTT. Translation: CASSEAKGGSSNQPQHF.

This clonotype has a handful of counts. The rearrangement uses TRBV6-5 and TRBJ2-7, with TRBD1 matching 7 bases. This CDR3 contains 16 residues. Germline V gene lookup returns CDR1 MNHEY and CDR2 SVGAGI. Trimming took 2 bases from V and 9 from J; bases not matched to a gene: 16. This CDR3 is CASSYDYTGAGSPQYF. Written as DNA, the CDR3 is TGTGCCAGCAGTTACGACTATACAGGGGCTGGCTCCCCGCAGTACTTC.

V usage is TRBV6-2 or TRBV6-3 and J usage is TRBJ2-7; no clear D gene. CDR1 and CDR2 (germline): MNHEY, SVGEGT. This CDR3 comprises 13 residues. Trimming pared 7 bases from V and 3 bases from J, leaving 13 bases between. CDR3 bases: TGTGCCAGCACCAGGACGGAATACTACGAGCAGTACTTC. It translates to CASTRTEYYEQYF.

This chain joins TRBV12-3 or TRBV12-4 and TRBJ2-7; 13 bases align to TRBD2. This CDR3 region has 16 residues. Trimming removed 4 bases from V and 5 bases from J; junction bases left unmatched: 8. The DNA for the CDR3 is TGTGCCAGCAGTTCGCGGACTAGCGGGGGTGACAACGAGCAGTACTTC. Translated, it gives CASSSRTSGGDNEQYF.

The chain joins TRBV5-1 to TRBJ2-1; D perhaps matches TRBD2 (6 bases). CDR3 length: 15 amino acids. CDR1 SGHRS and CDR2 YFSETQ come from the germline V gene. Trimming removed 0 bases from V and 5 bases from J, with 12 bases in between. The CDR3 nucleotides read TGCGCCAGCAGCTTGGAGCGGGCGGGGAACAATGAGCAGTTCTTC. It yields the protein CASSLERAGNNEQFF.

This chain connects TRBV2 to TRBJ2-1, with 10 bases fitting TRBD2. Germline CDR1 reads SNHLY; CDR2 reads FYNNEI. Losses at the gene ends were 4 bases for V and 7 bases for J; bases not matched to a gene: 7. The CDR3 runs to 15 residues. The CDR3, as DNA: TGTGCCAGCAGTGCCTCGGGACTAGCGAGGAATGAGCAGTTCTTC. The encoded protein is CASSASGLARNEQFF.

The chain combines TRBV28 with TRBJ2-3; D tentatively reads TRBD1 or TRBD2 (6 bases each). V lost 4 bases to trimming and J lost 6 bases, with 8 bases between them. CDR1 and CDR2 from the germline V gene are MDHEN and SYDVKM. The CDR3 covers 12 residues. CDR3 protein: CASSSGADTQYF. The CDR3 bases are TGTGCCAGCAGTTCGGGGGCGGATACGCAGTATTTT.

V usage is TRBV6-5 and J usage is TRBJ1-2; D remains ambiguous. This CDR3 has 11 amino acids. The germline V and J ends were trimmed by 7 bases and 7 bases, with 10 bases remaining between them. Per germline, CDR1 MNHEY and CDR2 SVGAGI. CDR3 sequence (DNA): TGTGCCAGCACCGAAGGGTGTGGCTACACCTTC. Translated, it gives CASTEGCGYTF.

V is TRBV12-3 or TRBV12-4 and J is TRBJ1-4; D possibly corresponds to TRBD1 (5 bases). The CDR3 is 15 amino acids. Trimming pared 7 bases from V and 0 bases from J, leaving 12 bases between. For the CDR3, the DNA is TGTGCCAGCAACCTAGGGACTGCAACTAATGAAAAACTGTTTTTT. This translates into CASNLGTATNEKLFF.

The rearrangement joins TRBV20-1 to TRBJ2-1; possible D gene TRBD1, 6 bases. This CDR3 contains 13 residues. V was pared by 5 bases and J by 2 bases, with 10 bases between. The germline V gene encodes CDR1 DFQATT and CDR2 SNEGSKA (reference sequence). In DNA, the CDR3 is TGCAGTGCTTCGGGACACACCTACAATGAGCAGTTCTTC. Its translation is CSASGHTYNEQFF.

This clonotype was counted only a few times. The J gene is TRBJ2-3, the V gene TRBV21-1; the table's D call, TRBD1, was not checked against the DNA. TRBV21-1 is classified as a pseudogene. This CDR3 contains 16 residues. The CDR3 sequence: CASSKAGQGAVDTQYF. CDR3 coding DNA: TGTGCCAGCAGCAAAGCCGGACAGGGGGCGGTAGATACGCAGTATTTT.

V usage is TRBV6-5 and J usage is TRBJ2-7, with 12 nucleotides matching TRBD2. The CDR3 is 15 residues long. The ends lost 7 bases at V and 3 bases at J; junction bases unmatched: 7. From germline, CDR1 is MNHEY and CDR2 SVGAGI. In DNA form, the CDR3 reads TGTGCCAGCAAAAAGGAGACTAGCGGGGGCTACGAGCAGTACTTC. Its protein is CASKKETSGGYEQYF.

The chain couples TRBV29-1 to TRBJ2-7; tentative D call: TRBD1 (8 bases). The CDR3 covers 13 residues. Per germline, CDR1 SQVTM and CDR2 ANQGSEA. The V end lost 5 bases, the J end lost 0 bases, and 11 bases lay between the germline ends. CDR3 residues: CSVYRGGSYEQYF. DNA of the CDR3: TGCAGCGTTTACAGGGGGGGCTCCTACGAGCAGTACTTC.

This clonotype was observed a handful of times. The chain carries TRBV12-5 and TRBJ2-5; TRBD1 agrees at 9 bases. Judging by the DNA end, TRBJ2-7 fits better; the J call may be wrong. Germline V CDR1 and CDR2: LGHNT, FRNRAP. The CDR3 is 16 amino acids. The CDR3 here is CASGLGQGESVYEQYF. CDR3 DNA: TGTGCTAGTGGTTTGGGACAGGGGGAATCCGTATACGAGCAGTACTTC.

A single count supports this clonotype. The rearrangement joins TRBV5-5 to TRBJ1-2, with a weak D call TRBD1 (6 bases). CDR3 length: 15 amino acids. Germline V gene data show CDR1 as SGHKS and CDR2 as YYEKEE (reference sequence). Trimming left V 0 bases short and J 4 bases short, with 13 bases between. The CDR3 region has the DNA TGTGCCAGCAGCTTGGCCCCGGGGGCCTGCTATGGCTACACCTTC. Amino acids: CASSLAPGACYGYTF.

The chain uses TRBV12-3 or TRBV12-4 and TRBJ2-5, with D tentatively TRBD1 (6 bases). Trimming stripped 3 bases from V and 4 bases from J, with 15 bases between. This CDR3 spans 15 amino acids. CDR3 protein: CASSFNRAAPETQYF. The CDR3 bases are TGTGCCAGCAGTTTTAACAGGGCAGCTCCAGAGACCCAGTACTTC.

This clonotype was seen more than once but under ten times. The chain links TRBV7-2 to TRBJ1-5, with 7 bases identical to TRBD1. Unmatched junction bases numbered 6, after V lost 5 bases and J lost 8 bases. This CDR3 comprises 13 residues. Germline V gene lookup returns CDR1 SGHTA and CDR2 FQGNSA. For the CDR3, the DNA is TGTGCCAGCAGCCCTGACAGGGTGGAGCCCCAGCATTTT. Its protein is CASSPDRVEPQHF.

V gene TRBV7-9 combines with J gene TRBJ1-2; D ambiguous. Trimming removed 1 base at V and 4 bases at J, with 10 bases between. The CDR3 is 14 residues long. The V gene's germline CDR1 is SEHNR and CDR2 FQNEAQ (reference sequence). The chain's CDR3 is CASSLGLLGYGYTF. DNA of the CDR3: TGTGCCAGCAGCTTAGGTTTGCTGGGCTATGGCTACACCTTC.